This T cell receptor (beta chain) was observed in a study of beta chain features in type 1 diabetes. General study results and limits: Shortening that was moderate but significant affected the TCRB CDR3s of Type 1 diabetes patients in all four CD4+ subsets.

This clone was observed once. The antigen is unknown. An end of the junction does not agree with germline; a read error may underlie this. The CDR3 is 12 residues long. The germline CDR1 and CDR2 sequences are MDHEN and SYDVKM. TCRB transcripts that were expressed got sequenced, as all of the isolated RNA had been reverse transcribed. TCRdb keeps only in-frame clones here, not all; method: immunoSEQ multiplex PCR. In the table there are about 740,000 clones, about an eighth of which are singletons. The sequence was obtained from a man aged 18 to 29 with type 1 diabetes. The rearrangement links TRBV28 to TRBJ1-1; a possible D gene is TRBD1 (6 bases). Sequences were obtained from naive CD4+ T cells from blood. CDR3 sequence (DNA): TGTGCCAGCAGTTTGACCAGGCCGGGGGCCCCTTTT. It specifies CASSLTRPGAPF.